Included here is one TCR beta chain sequence, with context. A few counts support this clonotype. The clone's antigen remains unknown. Per-base quality was not reported, and no clone a single base away is much larger than it. This entry comes from a study of molecular identifiers for immune sequencing clone quantification (dated by TCRdb to 2017 to 2018). As for the study more broadly: For a replicate experiment, RNA from roughly 21,000 or 96,000 naive CD8 T cells was divided into five aliquots, of which four were sequenced. This methods study used CD8 T cells to benchmark TCR RNA copy counting and molecular-identifier clustering-based TCR repertoire sequencing (MIDCIRS).

Summary of the overall study and its limitations: A single cell's worth of spiked-in Jurkat TCR RNA was reported detectable even among under 1.1 million naive CD8 T cells. Highly expanded clone sizes could be underestimated because identical TCR molecules may share a barcode. Without barcode sub-clustering, chimeric consensus sequences inflated TCR diversity; chimeras reached as high as 47%. The naive libraries included spiked-in Jurkat TCR RNA (approximately ten copies' worth), and this RNA is not part of the donor repertoire. Modeling indicated about 3.1 TCR RNA copies recovered per cell, compared with around 11 by digital PCR, which implies a capture efficiency of 25% to 35%. Clones above 20 RNA copies held over 99% of molecules in CMV-specific effector cells but under 1% in naive cells.

The CDR3 starts with the cysteine, ends with the phenylalanine, and has 16 residues. Of all the DNA, just the CDR3 is kept, 48 bases in frame from base 1. Naive CD8 T cell libraries were made from around 20,000 to 1,000,000 sorted cells using 10%, 30% or 50% of purified RNA. On a BD FACSAria II, naive CD8 T cells were FACS-sorted as CD8+CD4-CCR7+CD45RA+ and collected into RLT Plus buffer. To test detection sensitivity, Jurkat RNA equal to around 10 TCR copies was added to samples of about 19,000-1,100,000 naive CD8 T cells. CD8 T cells were enriched with RosetteSep CD8+ T Cell Enrichment Cocktail and Ficoll-Paque, followed by ACK red cell lysis. The protocol used for the library was PCR. For sequencing, an Illumina HiSeq 4000 was employed. Bulk TCR libraries were made following a previously described method, with the TCR primers given in Table S5. Purification of total RNA was performed with the Qiagen AllPrep DNA/RNA kit. Before any analysis, reads coming from multiple sequencing runs of the same library were combined into one pool. Processing in the source paper ran as follows. Reads were retained only if the reads had an exact TCR constant sequence, and the retained reads were trimmed to 150 nt and grouped according to their 12-nt molecular barcodes. Reads in each barcode group were sub-clustered using a 15% Levenshtein threshold, and a quality-weighted consensus sequence was built for each RNA molecule. Non-functional sequences were excluded, and lower-count sequences lying one edit away from another sequence were also excluded. On the basis of fitting two negative binomial distributions, barcode sub-clusters with fewer than 20% of the maximum read count were discarded. TCRdb ran its own pipeline on the public reads, namely fastp trimming at Q25 and MiXCR clone calling, and kept in-frame beta chains. Every CDR3 protein is listed once, alongside the most common genes and DNA of its rows. The V and J calls were not made by the authors but by TCRdb's processing. The sample contains about 640,000 distinct CDR3 sequences, 20% of them found a single time. Around 0.86% of the sample lies in the top ten.

The receptor was isolated from a human donor in good health. Some libraries in this study had Jurkat cell RNA spiked in. The V and J genes are TRBV21-1 and TRBJ1-4; TRBD1 is taken as the D call from the table, unchecked against the DNA. TRBV21-1 corresponds to a pseudogene. The sequencing sample was made of naive CD8+ T cells from blood, with Jurkat cell RNA spiked in. The cell subset or site label corresponds to: FACS-sorted CD8+CD4-CCR7+CD45RA+ naive T cells. The CDR3 region reads CASSKWGLGRNEKLFF. DNA sequence: TGTGCCAGCAGCAAATGGGGCCTGGGACGGAATGAAAAACTGTTTTTT.